Listed below are T cell receptor beta chains from one sample, sequenced in a study of cytomegalovirus exposure and HLA in healthy donors. Sequenced by immunoSEQ multiplex PCR; TCRdb stores in-frame clones only, minus some. The table has some 99,000 clones, roughly 79% seen once; the top ten hold 1.5% to 2%. The sequenced sample was PBMCs. All receptors derive from a man in his forties or fifties in good health and CMV-seronegative. Both conserved end residues are part of each CDR3. The D gene is left open where the match is weak. The size of a clone is reported for some rows only, either as once, few or many, or as a class for expanded clones.

V gene	J gene	D gene	clone size	CDR3 DNA	CDR3 protein
TRBV11-2	TRBJ2-1	TRBD1	NA	TGTGCCAGCAGCACCGGGACAGCTCTCTCCTACAATGAGCAGTTCTTC	CASSTGTALSYNEQFF
TRBV7-2	TRBJ2-1	TRBD2	NA	TGTGCCAGCACCCATACTAGCGGGAGTGGGAATGAGCAGTTCTTC	CASTHTSGSGNEQFF
TRBV7-5	TRBJ2-7	NA	NA	TGTGCCAGAAGGAGGGACAGTTCTCGCGAGCAGTACTTC	CARRRDSSREQYF
TRBV6-5	TRBJ1-1	NA	NA	TGTGCCAGCAGTTACGGGCAGCATCCCAACACTGAAGCTTTCTTT	CASSYGQHPNTEAFF
TRBV25-1	TRBJ1-2	NA	few	TGTGCCAGCAGCCCAAGGGTAGGGGACTACTATGGCTACACCTTC	CASSPRVGDYYGYTF
TRBV5-1	TRBJ2-3	TRBD1	NA	TGCGCCAGCAGCTGGACAGGCGGCACAGATACGCAGTATTTT	CASSWTGGTDTQYF
TRBV7-3	TRBJ2-5	TRBD1	NA	TGTGCCAGCAGCCAGACAGGGGCCAGGGAGACCCAGTACTTC	CASSQTGARETQYF
TRBV6-1	TRBJ1-3	TRBD1	NA	TGTGCCAGCAGTGAAGCCCGGACAGGTGGAAACACCATATATTTT	CASSEARTGGNTIYF
TRBV5-1	TRBJ2-2	TRBD2	once	TGCGCCAGCAGCTTTTACCTTCCTAGCGGCCCCACCGGGGAGCTGTTTTTT	CASSFYLPSGPTGELFF
TRBV11-3	TRBJ2-7	TRBD1	NA	TGTGCCAGCAGCCGGGGACAGTCCTACGAGCAGTACTTC	CASSRGQSYEQYF
TRBV6-5	TRBJ2-7	TRBD2	NA	TGTGCCATCCTGACTAGCGGGGCCTCCCCCTACGAGCAGTACTTC	CAILTSGASPYEQYF
TRBV5-6	TRBJ2-3	TRBD2	NA	TGTGCCAGCAGCTTGACTAGCGGGGGGGCCGGTACGCAGTATTTT	CASSLTSGGAGTQYF
TRBV19	TRBJ2-7	TRBD2	NA	TGTGCCAGTAGTATAGCCCTAGCGGGAACGCAAGGCGAGCAGTACTTC	CASSIALAGTQGEQYF